This T cell receptor beta chain comes out of a study of shared clonotypes between healthy human individuals. Clones were sequenced by immunoSEQ multiplex PCR, and TCRdb holds only the in-frame ones, with some missing. The data hold about 2.1 million clones, with approximately 94% observed a single time. The germline V and J ends were trimmed by 3 bases and 5 bases, with 18 bases remaining between them. The CDR3 consists of 16 residues. Germline V CDR1 and CDR2: SGHKS, YYEKEE (reference sequence). Naive-designated CD8 cells lacked CD45RO, were positively enriched for CCR7, and omitted terminally differentiated effector memory CD45RA+ cells.

The TCR sequence derives from a man aged 18 to 29 in good health. Some clones in this sample may be carry-over from other donors' samples. The sequenced material came from naive CD8+ T cells from PBMCs. The rearrangement joins TRBV5-5 to TRBJ2-1; D is possibly TRBD2 (6 bases). The CDR3 nucleotides are TGTGCCAGCAGCTCGATAGCGGAAGACATAAACAATGAGCAGTTCTTC. Its translation is CASSSIAEDINNEQFF.